This T cell receptor beta chain was recovered during a study of T-cell reconstitution after alpha-beta-depleted transplantation in children. Study-level points and caveats: The study reportedly traced alpha-beta T cells about two months after transplant to several hundred expanded graft clones. Surviving thymic progenitors and recipient T cells were the source of high TCRbeta diversity at day 60 in some patients. A year had passed since transplant, and T-cell counts and diversity by then came mostly from newly produced T cells.

J lost 2 bases, V lost 3 bases, and 3 bases had no gene match. Germline V gene sequence: CDR1 KGHDR, CDR2 SFDVKD. The CDR3 contains 15 residues. The TCRbeta library incorporated unique molecular identifiers. From the PCR reads, TCRdb called clonotypes with MiXCR, one entry per CDR3 protein. This repertoire shows roughly 300,000 distinct CDR3 sequences, approximately 10% found once; its top ten account for roughly a quarter. In its sample, this clonotype was seen many times. Its antigen is not identified. The sequence came from a male patient aged 2 to 10 who had a stem cell transplant for chronic granulomatous disease, so the T cells may come from the graft donor. Specimen: peripheral blood, collected 180 days after TCRalphabeta/CD19-depleted stem cell transplant. The genes are TRBV24-1 and TRBJ2-1, with 7 bases fitting TRBD2. The CDR3 sequence is CATSDRLAAYNEQFF. DNA of the CDR3: TGTGCCACCAGTGATCGGCTAGCGGCCTACAATGAGCAGTTCTTC.